This T cell receptor (beta chain) was documented in a study of T cell repertoires in cytomegalovirus infection. Overall study: Indications of both CMV infection and matching HLA type were provided by public TCR beta signatures.

Comment on this clonotype: Its matching antigen is unknown.

TCRdb reprocessed the reads via MiXCR and lists one record per CDR3 protein. This sample has more than 350,000 distinct CDR3 sequences, with approximately 31% found just once. Study-level findings and limits: Using cumulative public TCR beta family frequency, the authors identified those who carried CMV together with the relevant HLA. HLA-C-restricted CMV-specific TCR beta clonotypes were dominant in the ex vivo response.

Germline CDR1 SNHLY, CDR2 FYNNEI. The CDR3 runs 11 residues. Trimming took 8 bases from V and 14 from J; bases not matched to a gene: 7. The chain employs TRBV2 and TRBJ1-1; 11 positions agree with TRBD1. Sequencing was performed on PBMCs. The origin of this receptor is a human donor in good health (CMV status not recorded). Some clones in this sample may be carry-over from other donors' samples. The CDR3 DNA follows: TGTGCCAGCGGGGGACAGGGGGTGGGCTTCTTT. This codes for CASGGQGVGFF. The full variable domain, its missing parts supplied by reference TRBV2 and TRBJ1-1, is EPEVTQTPSHQVTQMGQEVILRCVPISNHLYFYWYRQILGQKVEFLVSFYNNEISEKSEIFDDQFSVERPDGSNFTLKIRSTKLEDSAMYFCASGGQGVGFFGQGTRLTVV.